Following are 4 T cell receptor beta chains from one sample sequenced in a study of graft-versus-host responses after intestinal transplantation. Some clones are missing from TCRdb's copy, which holds only in-frame ones; the method was immunoSEQ multiplex PCR. The repertoire holds roughly 1,100 clones, with roughly 75% as singletons. Lamina propria and intraepithelial lymphocytes were released by processing graft tissue. Sequenced here: ileum tissue, sampled 7 days after intestinal transplantation. All receptors derive from a human patient who received an intestinal transplant, so some T cells may come from the graft donor.

This chain connects TRBV27 to TRBJ1-1; 7 nucleotides match TRBD1. Looked up from germline, CDR1 is MNHEY and CDR2 is SMNVEV (reference sequence). The junction had 5 bases not matched to a gene; V was cut back by 2 bases and J by 5 bases. The CDR3 consists of 14 residues. CDR3 DNA: TGTGCCAGCAGTTTAAGTCAGGGGGTAACTGAAGCTTTCTTT. Translating it yields CASSLSQGVTEAFF.

The chain recombines TRBV6-9 with TRBJ2-7, with TRBD1 matching 11 bases. Germline V lookup: CDR1 MNHGY, CDR2 SVAAGI. Trimming at V came to 6 bases and at J to 3 bases, leaving 1 base not matched to a gene. The CDR3 runs to 13 residues. CDR3 nucleotides: TGTGCCAGCAGGGGGACAGGGGGCTACGAGCAGTACTTC. The encoded protein is CASRGTGGYEQYF.

In this sample, this clone turned up once. V gene TRBV5-4 combines with J gene TRBJ2-3; D ambiguous. CDR1 SGHNT and CDR2 YYREEE come from the germline V gene (reference sequence). This CDR3 region has 13 residues. V was cut by 0 bases and J by 7 bases, with 9 bases left in between. As DNA, the CDR3 is TGTGCCAGCAGCTTGGAGAATGCCTATACGCAGTATTTT. This gives the protein CASSLENAYTQYF. The entire variable domain, with the rest obtained from reference TRBV5-4 and TRBJ2-3, is as follows: ETGVTQSPTHLIKTRGQQVTLRCSSQSGHNTVSWYQQALGQGPQFIFQYYREEENGRGNFPPRFSGLQFPNYSSELNVNALELDDSALYLCASSLENAYTQYFGPGTRLTVL.

The V and J genes are TRBV2 and TRBJ2-2; 15 nucleotides line up with TRBD2. The CDR3 is made up of 16 amino acids. The germline V gene encodes CDR1 SNHLY and CDR2 FYNNEI. The V and J ends lost 5 bases and 6 bases, in that order; junction bases with no gene match: 4. The CDR3 DNA follows: TGTGCCAGCAGTCTAGGACTAGCGGGGGGGCCCGGGGAGCTGTTTTTT. Residues: CASSLGLAGGPGELFF.